This T cell receptor beta chain was found in a study of cytomegalovirus exposure and HLA in healthy donors. On this clone: The antigen remains unidentified.

Germline assignment: CDR1 SGHRS and CDR2 YFSETQ. The CDR3 has 17 residues. V lost 2 bases to trimming and J lost 2 bases, with 14 bases between them. General study results and limits: A classifier reportedly called cytomegalovirus status with high sensitivity and specificity.

The table came from immunoSEQ multiplex PCR; TCRdb's copy has only in-frame clones and leaves some out. This sample has around 200,000 clones, with about 81% found just once. The rearrangement uses TRBV5-1 and TRBJ1-6, with a tentative D call TRBD1 (6 bases). This receptor was taken from a young woman in good health and CMV-seronegative. The source material was PBMCs. The CDR3 here is CASSFTPRGAYNSPLHF. The CDR3 DNA reads as TGCGCCAGCAGCTTTACTCCCAGGGGCGCCTATAATTCACCCCTCCACTTT.